Below, one T cell receptor (beta chain) is given with its context. Antigen unknown. The sample belongs to a study of early T cells in non-severe SARS-CoV-2 infection. Overall study: RNA in bulk from unsorted whole blood was sequenced, and chains were unpaired. Findings and limits, study-wide: Clonotype matching in VDJdb favored anti-spike CD8 responses and did not capture private and CD4 specificities.

Individually, cDNA molecules had unique molecular identifiers attached to them. MiXCR, applied by TCRdb to the 5' RACE reads, yields one record per CDR3 protein. The sample includes about 42,000 distinct CDR3 sequences, roughly 6% seen only once; the top ten take around 8%. V was clipped by 6 bases and J by 4 bases, with 7 bases between them. The CDR3 sequence is 12 residues long. This chain joins TRBV12-3 or TRBV12-4 and TRBJ2-1; D remains unclear. This sequence was found in an adult who was a healthcare worker with PCR-confirmed SARS-CoV-2 infection or an uninfected control (not recorded which). The sequenced sample was whole blood, obtained at baseline. CDR3 amino acids: CASSRRYNEQFF. CDR3 nucleotides: TGTGCCAGCAGCCGACGGTACAATGAGCAGTTCTTC.